These 30 T cell receptor beta chains came from one sample sequenced in a study of T cell therapy after organ transplantation. Time point specified: 4-8 weeks after completion of therapy. These receptors' antigens are unknown. Repertoires were generated with immunoSEQ multiplex PCR, while TCRdb's copy carries only in-frame clones and drops some. There are 20,000 or so clones in the sample; roughly four fifths occur only once, and roughly a tenth lies in the top ten. The sequenced sample was CD8+ T cells from blood, obtained after autologous CMV-specific T cell therapy. These TCRs come from a human patient who had received a solid organ transplant and had CMV disease. A subset of T cells may come from the graft donor.

CDR3 amino acids: CASSLAWRDRNGYTF. The DNA of the CDR3 is TGTGCCAGCAGCTTGGCGTGGAGGGATCGGAATGGCTACACCTTC. V gene TRBV5-8 combines with J gene TRBJ1-2; unclear D gene. The CDR3 sequence is 15 residues long. The ends were cut back, 0 bases at V and 6 bases at J, with 15 bases in the middle. The V gene's germline CDR1 is SGHTS and CDR2 YDEGEE.

The count of this clone is one. The chain is built from TRBV13 and TRBJ2-7; D is unclear. Looked up from germline, CDR1 is PRHDT and CDR2 is FYEKMQ (reference sequence). The ends were cut back, 1 base at V and 7 bases at J, with 11 bases in the middle. This CDR3 contains 13 residues. In DNA, the CDR3 is TGTGCCAGCAGCTTAGCAGGCCTAGTGGAGCAGTACTTC. This codes for CASSLAGLVEQYF.

V gene TRBV13 combines with J gene TRBJ1-1; D gene unclear. The CDR3 has 14 amino acids. Per the germline V gene, CDR1 is PRHDT and CDR2 is FYEKMQ (reference sequence). Trimming pared 0 bases from V and 1 base from J, leaving 6 bases between. The CDR3 sequence is CASSLGPTNTEAFF. For the CDR3, the DNA is TGTGCCAGCAGCTTAGGGCCAACGAACACTGAAGCTTTCTTT.

V and J are TRBV5-6 and TRBJ1-1; D perhaps matches TRBD1 (5 bases). The CDR3 is 18 amino acids. Between the trimmed V and J ends, which lost 0 bases and 0 bases, there was a span of 18 bases. The germline gives CDR1 SGHDT, CDR2 YYEEEE. In DNA form, the CDR3 reads TGTGCCAGCAGCTTGGTGGGGCAGCTCTTGCCGCTGAACACTGAAGCTTTCTTT. Translating gives CASSLVGQLLPLNTEAFF.

This clone occurred once. The chain has TRBV6-5 and TRBJ1-1; D may be TRBD1 (5 bases). The ends were cut back, 4 bases at V and 6 bases at J, with 9 bases in the middle. The CDR3 length is 12 residues. Germline assignment: CDR1 MNHEY and CDR2 SVGAGI. The CDR3 is CASSWGGAEAFF. The CDR3, as DNA: TGTGCCAGCAGTTGGGGGGGGGCTGAAGCTTTCTTT.

The chain combines TRBV6-6 with TRBJ2-1, with a tentative D call TRBD2 (5 bases). The CDR3 extends over 13 amino acids. Germline values: CDR1 MNHNY, CDR2 SVGAGI (reference sequence). Trimming removed 0 bases at V and 6 bases at J, with 6 bases between. In nucleotides, the CDR3 is TGTGCCAGCAGTTACTCGAGGGTCAATGAGCAGTTCTTC. Its protein product is CASSYSRVNEQFF.

This sequence joins TRBV4-1 and TRBJ2-7; 10 nucleotides agree with TRBD1. Germline CDR1 MGHRA, CDR2 YSYEKL. V lost 1 base and J lost 2; bases outside the gene matches: 2. This CDR3 region has 15 residues. The CDR3 loop is CASSQGQGAAYEQYF. DNA of the CDR3: TGCGCCAGCAGCCAAGGACAGGGGGCCGCCTACGAGCAGTACTTC.

This chain joins TRBV27 and TRBJ2-7; a possible D gene is TRBD1 (5 bases). From germline, CDR1 is MNHEY and CDR2 SMNVEV (reference sequence). CDR3 length equals 15 residues. V was trimmed by 5 bases and J by 2 bases, leaving 16 bases between them. CDR3 nucleotide sequence: TGTGCCAGCAGTCCTCAGGGTTCGCGCACCTACGAGCAGTACTTC. This codes for CASSPQGSRTYEQYF.

The chain has TRBV7-8 and TRBJ2-1; no definite D call. The CDR3 runs to 16 residues. Germline V gene sequence: CDR1 SGHVS, CDR2 FQNEAQ. V was cut by 5 bases and J by 3 bases, with 17 bases left in between. CDR3 nucleotides: TGTGCCAGCAGCCCCAGTGGTGGTAGCCTCTACAATGAGCAGTTCTTC. Protein product: CASSPSGGSLYNEQFF.

The gene calls are TRBV29-1 and TRBJ2-1; 8 nucleotides line up with TRBD1. Germline V gene sequence: CDR1 SQVTM, CDR2 ANQGSEA. This CDR3 is built from 14 residues. Trimming at V came to 4 bases and at J to 0 bases, leaving 2 bases not matched to a gene. Here the CDR3 reads CSVAGGSSYNEQFF. The CDR3 region has the DNA TGCAGCGTTGCAGGGGGCAGCTCCTACAATGAGCAGTTCTTC.

This chain uses TRBV29-1 with TRBJ2-1; tentative D call: TRBD1 (6 bases). The CDR3 runs 11 residues. V dropped 5 bases and J dropped 5 bases, with 7 bases sitting between them. Germline CDR1 reads SQVTM; CDR2 reads ANQGSEA. The CDR3 loop reads CSVRTDNEQFF. The CDR3 region has the DNA TGCAGCGTTCGGACAGACAATGAGCAGTTCTTC.

This clone is a singleton in its sample. The chain links TRBV7-9 to TRBJ2-1; 13 bases align to TRBD2. Per germline, CDR1 SEHNR and CDR2 FQNEAQ (reference sequence). The CDR3 length is 15 residues. V was clipped by 5 bases and J by 8 bases; unmatched bases: 6. CDR3 region: CASSPGTSGTYEQFF. CDR3 nucleotides: TGTGCCAGCAGCCCCGGGACTAGCGGGACATATGAGCAGTTCTTC.

This clone was recorded once. The V call is TRBV9, the J call TRBJ2-3, with TRBD1 identical over 7 bases. V was pared by 3 bases and J by 6 bases, with 13 bases of the junction left unmatched. Germline V gene lookup returns CDR1 SGDLS and CDR2 YYNGEE. The CDR3 loop spans 16 amino acids. The CDR3 region is CASSAGQDLLGDTQYF. The CDR3 region has the DNA TGTGCCAGCAGCGCAGGACAGGACCTACTTGGTGATACGCAGTATTTT. Drawing the rest from reference TRBV9 and TRBJ2-3, the complete variable domain is DSGVTQTPKHLITATGQRVTLRCSPRSGDLSVYWYQQSLDQGLQFLIQYYNGEERAKGNILERFSAQQFPDLHSELNLSSLELGDSALYFCASSAGQDLLGDTQYFGPGTRLTVL.

The chain uses TRBV29-1 and TRBJ1-1; D not resolved. The CDR3 has 13 residues. Trimming took 1 base from V and 0 from J, leaving 6 bases between them. The germline CDR1 and CDR2 sequences are SQVTM and ANQGSEA. CDR3 amino acids: CSVEGRMNTEAFF. CDR3 in DNA: TGCAGCGTTGAAGGGCGGATGAACACTGAAGCTTTCTTT. The full variable domain, rest sourced from reference TRBV29-1 and TRBJ1-1, is SAVISQKPSRDICQRGTSLTIQCQVDSQVTMMFWYRQQPGQSLTLIATANQGSEATYESGFVIDKFPISRPNLTFSTLTVSNMSPEDSSIYLCSVEGRMNTEAFFGQGTRLTVV.

This chain uses TRBV5-1 with TRBJ1-1; 8 bases are shared with TRBD1. This CDR3 region has 14 residues. Germline CDR1 is SGHRS and CDR2 is YFSETQ. The J segment lost 6 bases and the V segment lost 4 bases, leaving 8 bases of the junction unmatched. CDR3: CASSQGQVGPEAFF. The DNA of the CDR3 is TGCGCCAGCAGCCAGGGACAGGTGGGCCCTGAAGCTTTCTTT.

The chain combines TRBV4-3 with TRBJ2-4; the match to TRBD1 covers 7 bases. Per germline, CDR1 LGHNA and CDR2 YSLEER. J gave up 8 bases and V 4 bases, and 8 bases lay outside the gene matches. This CDR3 spans 14 amino acids. CDR3 sequence (DNA): TGCGCCAGCAGCCGCCAGGGGGAAGGGGACATTCAGTACTTC. Translation: CASSRQGEGDIQYF.

This clone came up once. This rearrangement joins TRBV5-5 to TRBJ1-1; D gene ambiguous. Trimming stripped 1 base from V and 2 bases from J, with 12 bases between. This CDR3 spans 15 amino acids. CDR1 is SGHKS, CDR2 YYEKEE, per germline (reference sequence). The DNA of the CDR3 is TGTGCCAGCAGCTTGTGGGCAGAGATCAACACTGAAGCTTTCTTT. This translates into CASSLWAEINTEAFF.

For this clone: Other DNA sequences from this sample encode an identical CDR3 as well. The chain carries TRBV11-2 and TRBJ1-6; D remains ambiguous. The CDR3 extends over 16 amino acids. Germline V lookup: CDR1 SGHAT, CDR2 FQNNGV. The V and J ends lost 5 bases and 7 bases respectively, with 18 bases between them. Here the CDR3 DNA reads TGTGCCAGCAGCCCGCCGGCTTCCGTAGGGAATTCACCCCTCCACTTT. Amino acids: CASSPPASVGNSPLHF. Drawing the rest from reference TRBV11-2 and TRBJ1-6, the complete variable domain is EAGVAQSPRYKIIEKRQSVAFWCNPISGHATLYWYQQILGQGPKLLIQFQNNGVVDDSQLPKDRFSAERLKGVDSTLKIQPAKLEDSAVYLCASSPPASVGNSPLHFGNGTRLTVT.

This CDR3 reads CASSDKAREVYYEQYF. CDR3 DNA sequence: TGTGCCAGCAGTGATAAGGCCAGGGAGGTTTACTACGAGCAGTACTTC. The V gene is TRBV2, the J gene TRBJ2-7, with D possibly matching TRBD2 (6 bases). Germline V gene lookup returns CDR1 SNHLY and CDR2 FYNNEI. V was trimmed by 3 bases and J by 3 bases, leaving 18 bases between them. The CDR3 runs to 16 residues.

This clone was seen once. The chain carries TRBV4-3 and TRBJ2-3, with a tentative D call TRBD2 (6 bases). CDR1 and CDR2 from the germline V gene are LGHNA and YSLEER. The length of the CDR3 is 15 residues. The V gene lost 0 bases and the J gene lost 6 bases, with 13 bases spanning the gap. CDR3 residues: CASSQEGRRADTQYF. CDR3 DNA sequence: TGCGCCAGCAGCCAAGAAGGTCGGAGGGCGGATACGCAGTATTTT.

The chain joins TRBV27 to TRBJ2-7; possible D gene TRBD2, 6 bases. Germline loops: CDR1 MNHEY, CDR2 SMNVEV (reference sequence). V shed 0 bases and J shed 1 base, with 13 bases lying between them. This CDR3 region has 16 residues. In nucleotides, the CDR3 is TGTGCCAGCAGTTTATCGTGGGGGGACCCTTCCTACGAGCAGTACTTC. Residues: CASSLSWGDPSYEQYF.

The chain uses TRBV27 and TRBJ1-2, with D possibly being TRBD1 (5 bases). The CDR3 extends over 14 amino acids. V was pared by 0 bases and J by 1 base, with 6 bases between. Germline V gives CDR1 MNHEY, CDR2 SMNVEV (reference sequence). CDR3 in amino acids: CASSLSQGNYGYTF. The DNA for the CDR3 is TGTGCCAGCAGTTTATCGCAGGGTAACTATGGCTACACCTTC.

The chain couples TRBV6-5 to TRBJ1-5; D unresolved. The CDR3 has 13 residues. V gave up 6 bases and J gave up 4 bases, with 10 bases separating them. Germline assignment: CDR1 MNHEY and CDR2 SVGAGI. The CDR3: CASSHITNQPQHF. CDR3 bases: TGTGCCAGCAGCCATATAACTAATCAGCCCCAGCATTTT.

The rearrangement joins TRBV4-3 to TRBJ2-6; D unclear. Germline lookup yields CDR1 LGHNA and CDR2 YSLEER. The V end lost 1 base, the J end lost 2 bases, and 6 bases lay between the germline ends. The CDR3 totals 15 residues. The CDR3 region has the DNA TGCGCCAGCAGCCAAGGGGCAGCTGGGGCCAACGTCCTGACTTTC. Its translation: CASSQGAAGANVLTF.

As concerns this clone: The junction departs from the called germline gene at one end, perhaps through a read error. The gene calls are TRBV12-5 and TRBJ1-3; D possibly corresponds to TRBD1 (5 bases). Germline V gives CDR1 LGHNT, CDR2 FRNRAP. CDR3 length equals 15 residues. CDR3: CASGPGDTGGSTIYF. For the CDR3, the DNA is TGTGCTAGTGGCCCGGGGGATACAGGAGGAAGCACCATATATTTT.

The J gene is TRBJ2-1, the V gene TRBV5-1; 9 positions agree with TRBD1. The ends lost 6 bases at V and 6 bases at J; junction bases unmatched: 13. Germline values: CDR1 SGHRS, CDR2 YFSETQ. This CDR3 is built from 16 residues. Here the CDR3 reads CASTAPRDRATNEQFF. The CDR3 DNA is TGCGCCAGCACCGCCCCCCGGGACAGGGCTACCAATGAGCAGTTCTTC.

This sequence joins TRBV6-5 and TRBJ2-7; unclear D gene. The CDR3 is made up of 12 amino acids. Germline lookup yields CDR1 MNHEY and CDR2 SVGAGI. With 5 bases removed from V and 4 bases from J, the gap between germline ends came to 9 bases. As DNA, the CDR3 is TGTGCCAGCAGTCCCCATAGGTACGAGCAGTACTTC. This codes for CASSPHRYEQYF.

This chain uses TRBV13 with TRBJ1-1, with a possible D match to TRBD1 (6 bases). Trimming shortened V by 8 bases and J by 4 bases, and 26 bases separated the two germline ends. CDR3 length: 17 residues. Germline CDR1 PRHDT, CDR2 FYEKMQ (reference sequence). Written as DNA, the CDR3 is TGTGCCAGCCCGGCCGAGGGGGGTACGGGTTGGAGCACTGAAGCTTTCTTT. The encoded protein is CASPAEGGTGWSTEAFF.

This chain connects TRBV27 to TRBJ2-7, with 9 bases that match TRBD1. The germline V gene has CDR1 MNHEY and CDR2 SMNVEV (reference sequence). This CDR3 is built from 14 residues. V lost 8 bases and J lost 4; bases outside the gene matches: 9. CDR3 sequence: CASFGGTGLYEQYF. In nucleotides, the CDR3 is TGTGCCAGCTTCGGAGGGACAGGGCTTTACGAGCAGTACTTC.

V and J are TRBV10-3 and TRBJ1-1; possible D gene TRBD1, 5 bases. Trimming left V 10 bases short and J 1 base short, with 13 bases between. From germline, CDR1 is ENHRY and CDR2 SYGVKD. This CDR3 contains 13 residues. This CDR3 reads CASSPGANTEAFF. DNA for the CDR3: TGTGCCAGCAGCCCCGGGGCGAACACTGAAGCTTTCTTT.